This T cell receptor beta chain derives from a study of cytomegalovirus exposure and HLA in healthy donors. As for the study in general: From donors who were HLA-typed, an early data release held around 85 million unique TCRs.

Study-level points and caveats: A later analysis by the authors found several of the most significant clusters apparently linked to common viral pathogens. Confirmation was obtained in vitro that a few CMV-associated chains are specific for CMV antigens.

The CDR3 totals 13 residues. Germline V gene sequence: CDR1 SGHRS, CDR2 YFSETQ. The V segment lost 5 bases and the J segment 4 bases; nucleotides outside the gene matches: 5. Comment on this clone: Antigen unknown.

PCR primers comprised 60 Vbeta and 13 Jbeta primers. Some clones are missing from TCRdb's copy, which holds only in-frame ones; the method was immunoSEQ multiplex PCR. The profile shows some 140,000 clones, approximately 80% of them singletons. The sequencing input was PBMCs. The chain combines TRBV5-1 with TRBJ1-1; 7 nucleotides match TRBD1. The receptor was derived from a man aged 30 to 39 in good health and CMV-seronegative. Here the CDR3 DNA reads TGCGCCAGCAGGTCAGGGGGTGGCACTGAAGCTTTCTTT. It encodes CASRSGGGTEAFF.